This T cell receptor (beta chain) was sequenced during a study of T cells in Graves' hyperthyroidism and ophthalmopathy. Per germline, CDR1 SQVTM and CDR2 ANQGSEA. CDR3 length: 13 amino acids. V was pared by 4 bases and J by 5 bases, with 3 bases of the junction left unmatched. Amplification targeted TCR beta CDR3 regions from RNA transcripts. The HTBI primer set was used in a first-round RT-PCR of the TCR CDR3. TCRdb recomputed calls from the multiplex PCR reads with MiXCR, one row per CDR3 protein. There are 550,000 to 600,000 distinct CDR3 sequences in the sample; 14% occur only once, and about 6.6% lies in the top ten. The sample holds many counts of this clonotype.

The chain links TRBV29-1 to TRBJ2-3; TRBD2 matches 10 bases. The specimen sequenced was blood. The clonotype comes from a young woman with Graves' ophthalmopathy. The CDR3 sequence is CSVGTSGVDTQYF. In nucleotides, the CDR3 is TGCAGCGTTGGGACTAGCGGAGTAGATACGCAGTATTTT.